A selection of T cell receptor beta chains follows, all from one sample in a study of blood T cell repertoires in COVID-19. TCRdb keeps only in-frame clones here, not all; method: immunoSEQ multiplex PCR. The sample has 210,000 or so clones, around 82% seen once. Sequencing was carried out using PBMCs or T cells enriched from blood (not recorded which). Receptors originate from a young man with acute COVID-19. Each CDR3 is given with its conserved first and last residue.

TRBV3-1/TRBV3-2	TRBJ2-5	CASSQGAAGGQETQYF
TRBV6-2/TRBV6-3	TRBJ1-5	CASSYEGAGQPQHF
TRBV7-2	TRBJ1-2	CASSLIVGVPLYGYTF
TRBV9	TRBJ2-3	CASRGGGTQYF
TRBV12-5	TRBJ2-1	CASGPTGYQFF
TRBV5-1	TRBJ2-6	CASSLSGPGKGSGANVLTF
TRBV3-1/TRBV3-2	TRBJ2-3	CASSQGPGVTDTQYF
TRBV7-3	TRBJ2-1	CASSGRGLQSSYNEQFF
TRBV7-9	TRBJ2-5	CASSLGTSGIQYF
TRBV4-1	TRBJ2-7	CASSQPTRAWEQYF
TRBV5-6	TRBJ2-7	CASSLAPSGEQYF
TRBV3-1/TRBV3-2	TRBJ2-2	CASRHAGELFF
TRBV30	TRBJ1-5	CAWSRGVDSNQPQHF
TRBV6-5	TRBJ2-3	CASSYSSRGEDTQYF
TRBV10-2	TRBJ2-7	CASSGTGAYEQYF
TRBV5-6	TRBJ2-2	CASSPGRNTGELFF
TRBV6-1	TRBJ1-3	CASSEQAGTGNTIYF
TRBV7-2	TRBJ1-4	CASSGNRGTGEKLFF
TRBV19	TRBJ2-5	CASGGAGETQYF
TRBV6-5	TRBJ1-1	CASSYAKTLNTEAFF
TRBV18	TRBJ1-1	CASSPISDTEAFF
TRBV11-2	TRBJ2-7	CASSLALAGAYEQYF
TRBV7-9	TRBJ2-5	CASSYGTAETQYF
TRBV19	TRBJ2-1	CASSPGGSNEQFF
TRBV6-5	TRBJ1-6	CASRREPDNSPLHF
TRBV5-4	TRBJ2-1	CASSNRAYNEQFF
TRBV11-2	TRBJ2-1	CASSGLAGHQSSYNEQFF
TRBV9	TRBJ2-3	CASSVVGGAHGDTQYF
TRBV6-1	TRBJ2-6	CASSVSGTGGYGANVLTF
TRBV10-3	TRBJ1-6	CAISESGGTNSPLHF
TRBV7-9	TRBJ1-6	CASRGQGNNSPLHF
TRBV27	TRBJ2-1	CASSPGLAGGLRDEQFF